The table lists the clone carrying this TCR beta chain with a few counts. This sample stems from a study of blood T cell repertoires in COVID-19. Study overall: COVID-19 samples collected from the United States, Italy and Spain covered acute and convalescent phases. Sources were T cells, B-cell-depleted T cells, or PBMCs; the material itself was cDNA or gDNA.

Under the authors' procedure: It was from reference gene primer amplification that nucleated cell counts were estimated. Clones were sequenced by immunoSEQ multiplex PCR, and TCRdb holds only the in-frame ones, with some missing. For V, J and clone size, that table is used; D and trimming come from the DNA. The sample lists 90,000 to 120,000 clones, around 80% seen once, with 4% to 4.5% in the top ten. The CDR3 length is 13 residues. Trimming removed 8 bases from V and 2 bases from J, with 12 bases in between. The germline gives CDR1 MNHEY, CDR2 SMNVEV (reference sequence). This sequence originates from a man aged 65 to 85 with acute or convalescent COVID-19. The chain joins TRBV27 to TRBJ1-2; weak D call: TRBD1 (6 bases). Sequencing was carried out using peripheral blood. The CDR3 spells CASRFGGNYGYTF. The DNA of the CDR3 is TGTGCCAGCCGATTTGGGGGCAACTATGGCTACACCTTC.